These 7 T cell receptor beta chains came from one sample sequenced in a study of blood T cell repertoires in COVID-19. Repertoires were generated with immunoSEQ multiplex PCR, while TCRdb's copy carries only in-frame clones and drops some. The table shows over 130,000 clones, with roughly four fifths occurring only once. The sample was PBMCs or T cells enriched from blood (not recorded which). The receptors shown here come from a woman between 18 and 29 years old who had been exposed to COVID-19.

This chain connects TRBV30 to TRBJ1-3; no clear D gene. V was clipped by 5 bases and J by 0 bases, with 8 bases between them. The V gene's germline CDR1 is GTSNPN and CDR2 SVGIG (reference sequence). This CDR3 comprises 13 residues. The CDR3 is CAWADISGNTIYF. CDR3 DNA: TGTGCCTGGGCCGACATCTCTGGAAACACCATATATTTT.

The CDR3 spells CASSRDRALSSYEQYF. The CDR3 region has the DNA TGTGCCAGTAGTAGGGACAGGGCCCTAAGCTCCTACGAGCAGTACTTC. This chain uses TRBV19 with TRBJ2-7, with TRBD1 identical over 9 bases. Germline CDR1 is LNHDA and CDR2 is SQIVND (reference sequence). The trim removed 4 bases at V and 0 bases at J, leaving 7 bases unmatched. The CDR3 sequence is 16 residues long.

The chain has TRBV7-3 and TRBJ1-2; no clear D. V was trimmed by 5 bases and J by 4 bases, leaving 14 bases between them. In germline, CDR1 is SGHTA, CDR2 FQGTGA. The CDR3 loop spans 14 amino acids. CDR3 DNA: TGTGCCAGCAGCCCCACAGACCAAGGCTATGGCTACACCTTC. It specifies CASSPTDQGYGYTF. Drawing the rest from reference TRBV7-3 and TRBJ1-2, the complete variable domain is GAGVSQTPSNKVTEKGKYVELRCDPISGHTALYWYRQSLGQGPEFLIYFQGTGAADDSGLPNDRFFAVRPEGSVSTLKIQRTERGDSAVYLCASSPTDQGYGYTFGSGTRLTVV.

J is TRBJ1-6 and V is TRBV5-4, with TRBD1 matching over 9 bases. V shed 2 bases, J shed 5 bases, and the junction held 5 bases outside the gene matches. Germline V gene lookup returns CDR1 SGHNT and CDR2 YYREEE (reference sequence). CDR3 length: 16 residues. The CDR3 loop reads CASSFRDRVNNSPLHF. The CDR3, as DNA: TGTGCCAGCAGCTTCCGGGACAGGGTGAATAATTCACCCCTCCACTTT.

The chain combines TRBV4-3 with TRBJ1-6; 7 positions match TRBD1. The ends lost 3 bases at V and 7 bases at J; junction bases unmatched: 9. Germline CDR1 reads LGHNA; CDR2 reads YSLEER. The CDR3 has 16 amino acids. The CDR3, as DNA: TGCGCCAGCAGCCAGGGGCCCGGGACAGAAAATTCACCCCTCCACTTT. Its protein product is CASSQGPGTENSPLHF.

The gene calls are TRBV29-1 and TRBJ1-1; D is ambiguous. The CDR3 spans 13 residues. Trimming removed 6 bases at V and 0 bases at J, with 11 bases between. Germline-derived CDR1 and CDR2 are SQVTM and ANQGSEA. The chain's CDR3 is CSVQTVMNTEAFF. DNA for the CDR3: TGCAGCGTCCAGACTGTAATGAACACTGAAGCTTTCTTT.

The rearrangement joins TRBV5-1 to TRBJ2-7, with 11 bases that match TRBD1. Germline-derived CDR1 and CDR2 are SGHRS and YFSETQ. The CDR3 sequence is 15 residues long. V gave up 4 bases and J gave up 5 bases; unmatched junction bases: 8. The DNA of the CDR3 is TGCGCCAGCAGCCTAGGACAGGGGGCAAGGGACGAGCAGTACTTC. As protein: CASSLGQGARDEQYF.